This T cell receptor (beta chain) appears in the sequencing data of a study of blood T cell repertoires in COVID-19. The method was immunoSEQ multiplex PCR; TCRdb's version includes in-frame clones alone and lacks a portion of them. This sample yields around 140,000 clones, of which 60% to 85% are seen a single time; approximately 16% belongs to the top ten. V was pared by 1 base and J by 4 bases, with 2 bases of the junction left unmatched. The CDR3 runs to 15 residues. The germline V gene has CDR1 LGHNA and CDR2 YNFKEQ. The chain uses TRBV4-2 and TRBJ1-2, with TRBD1 identical over 11 bases. Sequenced material: peripheral blood. The receptor was isolated from a man aged 50 to 59 with acute or convalescent COVID-19. CDR3 protein: CASSQGGQGGYGYTF. The CDR3 DNA reads as TGTGCCAGCAGCCAAGGGGGACAGGGGGGCTATGGCTACACCTTC.